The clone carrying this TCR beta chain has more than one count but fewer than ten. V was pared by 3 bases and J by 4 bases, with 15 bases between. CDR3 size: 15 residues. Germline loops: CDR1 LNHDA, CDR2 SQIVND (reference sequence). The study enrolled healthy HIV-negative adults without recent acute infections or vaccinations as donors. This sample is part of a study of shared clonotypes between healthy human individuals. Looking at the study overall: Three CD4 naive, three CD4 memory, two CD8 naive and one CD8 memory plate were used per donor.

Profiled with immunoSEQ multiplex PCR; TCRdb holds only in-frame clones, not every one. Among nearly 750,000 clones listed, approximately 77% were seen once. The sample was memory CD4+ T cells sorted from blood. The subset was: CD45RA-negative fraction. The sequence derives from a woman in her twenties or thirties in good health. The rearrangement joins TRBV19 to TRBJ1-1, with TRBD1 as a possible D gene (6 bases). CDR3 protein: CASSMPYGGPTEAFF. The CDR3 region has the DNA TGTGCCAGTAGTATGCCGTACGGGGGGCCCACTGAAGCTTTCTTT.